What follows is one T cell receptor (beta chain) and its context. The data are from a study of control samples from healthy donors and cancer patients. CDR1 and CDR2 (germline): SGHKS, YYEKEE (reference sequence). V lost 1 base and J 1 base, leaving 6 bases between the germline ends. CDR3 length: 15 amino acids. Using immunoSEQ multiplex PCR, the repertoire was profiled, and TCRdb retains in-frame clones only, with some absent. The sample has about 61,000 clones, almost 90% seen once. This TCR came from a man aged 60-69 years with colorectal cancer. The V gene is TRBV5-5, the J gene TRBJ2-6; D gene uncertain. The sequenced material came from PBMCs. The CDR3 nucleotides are TGTGCCAGCAGCTTGAGTGGGTCTGGGGCCAACGTCCTGACTTTC. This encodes CASSLSGSGANVLTF.